This TCR beta chain was captured by sequencing in a study of shared clonotypes between healthy human individuals (dated by TCRdb to 2020 to 2021). About the study as a whole: The cohort included a few men and a couple of women between 18 and 49 years of age. Leukapheresis yielded between about 0.85 and 10 billion PBMCs per donor. Blood TCR repertoires of about 5 healthy adults were deeply sequenced to estimate repertoire size and the extent of clonotype sharing between individuals. Different laboratories and diverse techniques were used to prepare libraries and sequence TCR repertoires, to increase sequencing depth and limit assay-specific biases. For each donor, CD4 naive and CD4 memory were each given three plates, CD8 naive was given two plates, and CD8 memory was given one plate. Beyond this particular receptor, the publication reports: Based on pairwise subsampling, the degree of clonotype sharing among donors was expected to be affected by sequencing depth. Larger estimated clonotype richness was generally found for naive subsets than for memory subsets. Because the study included only a small number of donors, the genetic and exposure-history diversity represented was limited. Across a few donors, approximately 4.9% of naive CD4, approximately 4% of naive CD8, 2% to 2.5% of memory CD4, and roughly 0.4% of memory CD8 clonotypes were shared. Even with the large sequencing depth, rarefaction of the sorted-subset datasets indicated that sequencing was incomplete. Sampling was restricted to blood, and TCR repertoires in tissue are likely to differ from TCR repertoires in blood. Clonotypes shared by all four sorted-subset donors showed higher generation probabilities than non-shared clonotypes.

About this clone itself: Its specific antigen is unknown. Per-base quality was not reported, and no clone a single base away is much larger than it.

CD8 naive samples were CD45RO-negative cells positively selected for CCR7, giving a CD45RA+CCR7+ population that excluded TemRA cells. The donors were healthy, HIV-negative adults who had no recently reported acute infections or vaccinations. Every donor was a Caucasian adult residing in Nashville, Tennessee, USA. Blood was obtained by leukapheresis, after which PBMCs were separated by Ficoll-Histopaque density gradient centrifugation and cryopreserved in liquid nitrogen vapor phase. Analytical flow cytometry was used to check the purity and quantity of every magnetically sorted T cell population. Genomic DNA was isolated from each sorted fraction and quantified by UV absorbance on a Nanodrop 2000c. Using the deep immunoSEQ assay, multiplex PCR amplified TCR CDR3 regions from genomic DNA. Extracted genomic DNA from each cell subset was distributed evenly across all wells of several immunoSEQ 96-well plates, and each plate was treated as a replicate. For sorted subsets, roughly 200 ng of genomic DNA, equivalent to some 30,000 T cell genomes, went into each replicate PCR. Purified libraries were measured with a Qubit 3.0 fluorometer, size-checked on a Bioanalyzer 2100, and measured again with the KAPA Library Quantification kit. A separate single-read 150-cycle Illumina NextSeq 550 flow cell was used to sequence each immunoSEQ 96-well plate. Turning to the authors' computational methods: Because the immunoSEQ output held only junctional sequences and lacked quality scores, the filtering could not match the filtering applied to full-length reads. To assign V/J genes and CDR3, sequences were annotated using PyIR, a Python wrapper for IgBLAST v1.9, with IMGT germline references. Any read was removed if the V/J assignment was weak (E-value above 1e-6), the CDR3 was missing, or the read contained stop codons, out-of-frame junctions, or ambiguous translated residues. A V3J clonotype was defined by an identical inferred V gene, J gene, and CDR3 amino acid sequence. To compute the percentage overlap between repertoires, the number of shared unique clonotypes was divided by the size of the smaller repertoire. RTK rarefaction, the Chao1 estimator, and Recon v2.1 estimates of unobserved clonotypes were used to assess repertoire richness. OLGA was used to compute generation probabilities for all TCRbeta clonotypes that the gDNA method yielded from several donors. Drawn from immuneACCESS, this table holds only the in-frame rearrangements with V and J called that TCRdb kept. Clones are partly lost; checked studies trace under half to an unresolved V gene and leave the rest unexplained. That table is the source of V, J and clone size, and D and trimming were worked out from the DNA. This sample is represented by millions of clones; approximately 94% of them were singletons. Of the sample, 1.5% to 2% falls within the top ten clones.

The germline V gene encodes CDR1 MNHEY and CDR2 SVGAGI. The CDR3 holds 16 amino acids from the cysteine to the phenylalanine. CDR3 DNA is the only sequence kept; it has 48 bases, read in frame from the first base. The junction carries 19 bases between V and J, which are trimmed by 2 bases and 6 bases respectively. This receptor chain uses TRBV6-5 and TRBJ2-5, with a tentative D gene TRBD1 over 5 matching bases. Sequenced material: naive CD8+ T cells from PBMCs. Taken with the paper, the label for cell subset or site translates to: CD45RA+CCR7+. The TCR originated in a man younger than 35 in good health. Some clones in this sample may be carry-over from other donors' samples. The CDR3 region: CASSYRENLGAQTQYF. The base sequence is TGTGCCAGCAGTTACCGAGAAAATCTAGGGGCCCAGACCCAGTACTTC.